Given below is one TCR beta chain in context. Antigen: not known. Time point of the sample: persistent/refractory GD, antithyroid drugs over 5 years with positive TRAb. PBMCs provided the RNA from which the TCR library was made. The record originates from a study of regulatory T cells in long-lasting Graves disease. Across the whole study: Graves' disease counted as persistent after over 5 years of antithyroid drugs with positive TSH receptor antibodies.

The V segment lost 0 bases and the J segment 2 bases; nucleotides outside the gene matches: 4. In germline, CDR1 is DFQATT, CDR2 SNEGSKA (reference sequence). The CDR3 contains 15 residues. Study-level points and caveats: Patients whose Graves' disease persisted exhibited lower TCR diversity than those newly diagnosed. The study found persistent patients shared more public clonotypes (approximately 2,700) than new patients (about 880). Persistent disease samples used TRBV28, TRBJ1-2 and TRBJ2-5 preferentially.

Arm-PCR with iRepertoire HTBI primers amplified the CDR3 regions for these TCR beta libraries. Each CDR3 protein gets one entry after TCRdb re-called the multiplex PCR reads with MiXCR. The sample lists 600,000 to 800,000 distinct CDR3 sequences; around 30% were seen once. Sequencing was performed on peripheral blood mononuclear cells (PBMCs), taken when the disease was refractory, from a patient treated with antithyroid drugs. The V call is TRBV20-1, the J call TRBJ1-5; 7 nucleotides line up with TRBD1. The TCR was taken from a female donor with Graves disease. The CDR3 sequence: CSARDRQGGNQPQHF. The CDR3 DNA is TGCAGTGCTAGAGATCGACAGGGTGGCAATCAGCCCCAGCATTTT.